This note documents a single T cell receptor beta chain sequence. The CDR3 covers 13 residues. Per germline, CDR1 PRHDT and CDR2 FYEKMQ (reference sequence). The ends were cut back, 5 bases at V and 6 bases at J, with 13 bases in the middle. Selected positively for CCR7 and CD45RO-negative, naive CD8 cells excluded terminally differentiated effector memory CD45RA+ cells. The donor population consisted of healthy HIV-negative adults with no recent acute infections or vaccinations. TCRdb keeps only in-frame clones here, not all; method: immunoSEQ multiplex PCR. Among about 2 million clones, just under 95% were seen once, and the ten largest hold more than 0.95%. The data derive from a study of shared clonotypes between healthy human individuals. Across the whole study: Plates per donor: three CD4 naive, three CD4 memory, two CD8 naive, one CD8 memory.

The V and J genes are TRBV13 and TRBJ1-2; D not resolved. This TCR was recovered from a man younger than 35 in good health. Sequenced material: naive CD8+ T cells sorted from blood. CDR3 nucleotide sequence: TGTGCCAGCAGCCTAATGGTTGTAGATGGCTACACCTTC. Amino acids: CASSLMVVDGYTF.